These 21 T cell receptor beta chains originate from one sample sequenced in a study of T cell clonality in common variable immunodeficiency (dated by TCRdb to between 2015 and 2017). Library construction relied on the immunoSEQ multiplex PCR assay. Drawn from immuneACCESS, this table holds only the in-frame rearrangements with V and J called that TCRdb kept. Clones are partly lost; checked studies trace under half to an unresolved V gene and leave the rest unexplained. This sample has about 81,000 clones, none of them a singleton. The ten largest clonotypes hold 0.65% to 0.8% of the sample. Sequenced sample: peripheral blood mononuclear cells. These receptors came from a person aged 18 to 70 in good health.

This clone was recorded at least ten times. With the read ending 3 residues before the CDR3 end, the germline J gene is used to fill in that end. This chain connects TRBV7-2 to TRBJ1-1; D is possibly TRBD1 (6 bases). The CDR3 has 12 residues. Germline CDR1 is SGHTA and CDR2 is FQGNSA. The sequenced CDR3 bases are TGTGCCAGCAGCCGCGGACAGAGCGAA. This gives the protein CASSRGQSE. The entire CDR3 reads CASSRGQSEAFF.

At least ten counts were recorded for this clone. The read falls 3 residues short of the CDR3 end, and the missing part is taken from the germline J gene. The rearrangement joins TRBV20-1 to TRBJ2-7; 11 bases fit TRBD2. J was trimmed by 2 bases and V by 5 bases; bases with no gene match: 8. The CDR3 contains 15 residues. Germline V gene sequence: CDR1 DFQATT, CDR2 SNEGSKA (reference sequence). CDR3 DNA (partial): TGCAGTGCTCTCCAGGGGACTAGCGGAACCTACGAG. Protein product: CSALQGTSGTYE. The entire CDR3 is CSALQGTSGTYEQYF.

This clone was detected many times. The read ends 3 residues early relative to the CDR3; the germline J gene fills the gap. This chain connects TRBV7-3 to TRBJ2-2; D remains unclear. The CDR3 sequence is 16 residues long. V gave up 0 bases and J gave up 1 base, with 9 bases separating them. Germline CDR1 reads SGHTA; CDR2 reads FQGTGA. CDR3 loop: CASSLTSQVNTGELFF. CDR3 DNA, as far as it was read: TGTGCCAGCAGCTTAACCAGCCAGGTGAACACCGGGGAG. The complete variable domain, with remaining parts taken from reference TRBV7-3 and TRBJ2-2, reads GAGVSQTPSNKVTEKGKYVELRCDPISGHTALYWYRQSLGQGPEFLIYFQGTGAADDSGLPNDRFFAVRPEGSVSTLKIQRTERGDSAVYLCASSLTSQVNTGELFFGEGSRLTVL.

This clone has ten or more counts. The read falls 3 residues short of the CDR3 end, and the missing part is taken from the germline J gene. The chain has TRBV18 and TRBJ2-3; TRBD2 agrees at 8 bases. CDR3 length: 15 amino acids. J gave up 0 bases and V 3 bases, and 2 bases lay outside the gene matches. Germline assignment: CDR1 KGHSH and CDR2 LQKENI. This CDR3 is CASSPLAGSTDTQYF. The CDR3 DNA, read in part, is TGTGCCAGCTCACCCTTAGCGGGGAGCACAGATACG.

This clone came up many times. The CDR3 end is not reached by the read, which stops 3 residues before it; the germline J gene fills it in. This sequence joins TRBV13 and TRBJ1-4, with 8 nucleotides matching TRBD1. CDR3 length: 15 amino acids. Germline loops: CDR1 PRHDT, CDR2 FYEKMQ (reference sequence). Trimming cost V 5 bases and J 7 bases; bases outside gene matches: 9. The CDR3 bases that were read are TGTGCCAGCAGCCAAAGGGACAGGAGGAGTGAAAAA. It yields the protein CASSQRDRRSEK. The full CDR3 is CASSQRDRRSEKLFF. Full variable domain (missing parts from reference TRBV13 and TRBJ1-4): AAGVIQSPRHLIKEKRETATLKCYPIPRHDTVYWYQQGPGQDPQFLISFYEKMQSDKGSIPDRFSAQQFSDYHSELNMSSLELGDSALYFCASSQRDRRSEKLFFGSGTQLSVL.

This clone was observed at least ten times. CDR3 residues: CAISVVGWDEQFF. The CDR3 DNA, read in part, is TGTGCCATCAGTGTTGTCGGGTGGGATGAG. V gene TRBV10-3 combines with J gene TRBJ2-1; no clear D. The read ends 3 residues shy of where the CDR3 ends; the end is completed using the germline J gene. From germline, CDR1 is ENHRY and CDR2 SYGVKD. The CDR3 sequence is 13 residues long. V dropped 4 bases and J dropped 8 bases, with 12 bases sitting between them.

This clone has a count of ten or more. The DNA ends 3 residues before the CDR3 does, and the rest of the CDR3 is filled in from the germline J gene. V and J are TRBV6-2 or TRBV6-3 and TRBJ2-5; TRBD2 matches 11 bases. Germline V gives CDR1 MNHEY, CDR2 SVGEGT. After removal of 4 bases from V and 4 bases from J, the junction contained 5 bases not matched to a gene. The CDR3 consists of 15 residues. This CDR3 reads CASSLAGGRSETQYF. CDR3 DNA, as far as it was read: TGTGCCAGCAGTTTAGCGGGAGGGCGGTCAGAGACC.

This clone showed up many times. The CDR3 extends 3 residues past the end of the read, so its final part is completed from the germline J gene. The chain uses TRBV30 and TRBJ1-2, with 7 bases lining up with TRBD1. The J segment lost 3 bases and the V segment lost 0 bases, leaving 7 bases of the junction unmatched. This CDR3 is 15 amino acids long. The germline CDR1 and CDR2 sequences are GTSNPN and SVGIG (reference sequence). CDR3 region: CAWSVFRGLDYGYTF. CDR3 bases read: TGTGCCTGGAGTGTATTTAGGGGGCTGGACTATGGC.

This clone was seen a handful of times. The read halts 3 residues ahead of the CDR3 end, with the missing end drawn from the germline J gene. V and J are TRBV10-3 and TRBJ2-7, with 7 positions matching TRBD2. Trimming removed 4 bases from V and 2 bases from J; junction bases left unmatched: 8. Germline CDR1 is ENHRY and CDR2 is SYGVKD. The CDR3 contains 15 residues. Partial CDR3 DNA: TGTGCCATCAGTGTATCCACGGCGGGGGCCTACGAG. Translating gives CAISVSTAGAYE. The whole CDR3 reads CAISVSTAGAYEQYF.

The table lists this clone with many counts. The observed sequence ends 3 residues before the CDR3 terminus, with the missing tail filled in from the germline J gene. The chain employs TRBV20-1 and TRBJ2-7; 8 bases align to TRBD2. The CDR3 consists of 15 residues. Germline V lookup: CDR1 DFQATT, CDR2 SNEGSKA (reference sequence). V shed 7 bases and J 0 bases; nucleotides not matched to a gene: 11. The CDR3: CSVLSVAGSSYEQYF. CDR3 DNA, as far as it was read: TGCAGTGTCCTATCGGTAGCGGGAAGCTCCTACGAG.

The table lists this clone with many counts. The read finishes 3 residues shy of the CDR3 end, and the germline J gene is used to complete it. This chain joins TRBV30 and TRBJ1-3; 7 bases are a match to TRBD1. V was clipped by 4 bases and J by 7 bases; unmatched bases: 7. This CDR3 has 13 amino acids. Germline V gene lookup returns CDR1 GTSNPN and CDR2 SVGIG (reference sequence). The CDR3: CAWNLDRDNTIYF. The sequenced part of the CDR3 DNA is TGTGCCTGGAACTTAGACAGGGATAACACC. Variable domain in full (rest from reference TRBV30 and TRBJ1-3): SQTIHQWPATLVQPVGSPLSLECTVEGTSNPNLYWYRQAAGRGLQLLFYSVGIGQISSEVPQNLSASRPQDRQFILSSKKLLLSDSGFYLCAWNLDRDNTIYFGEGSWLTVV.

This clone appeared many times. The DNA ends 3 residues before the CDR3 does, and the rest of the CDR3 is filled in from the germline J gene. The V gene is TRBV28, the J gene TRBJ2-5; 9 bases line up with TRBD2. The CDR3 has 14 residues. Germline loops: CDR1 MDHEN, CDR2 SYDVKM. The V gene end was trimmed by 5 bases and the J gene end by 5 bases; junction bases not matched to a gene: 6. The CDR3 bases that were read are TGTGCCAGCAGTGTAGCGGGAGTGAGGGAGACC. Translation gives CASSVAGVRET. The CDR3 reads in full as CASSVAGVRETQYF.

This clone was seen at least ten times. Read coverage stops 3 residues before the CDR3 terminus; the germline J gene supplies the remainder. This chain connects TRBV20-1 to TRBJ2-1, with 11 nucleotides matching TRBD1. After removal of 0 bases from V and 7 bases from J, the junction contained 14 bases not matched to a gene. The CDR3 contains 18 residues. Germline-derived CDR1 and CDR2 are DFQATT and SNEGSKA (reference sequence). The part of the CDR3 DNA that was read is TGCAGTGCTAGAGATCATCTTGGATGGGACAGGGGGGGGAATGAG. Its protein is CSARDHLGWDRGGNE. The whole CDR3 region reads CSARDHLGWDRGGNEQFF.

This clone was counted at least ten times. Read sequence stops 3 residues before the CDR3 end, and the germline J gene provides the missing end. The rearrangement links TRBV24-1 to TRBJ2-5, with D maybe TRBD1 (6 bases). The V end was cut by 4 bases, the J end by 4 bases, with 12 bases between. The germline V gene has CDR1 KGHDR and CDR2 SFDVKD. The CDR3 has 14 residues. CDR3 amino acids: CATSEWGRGETQYF. The covered CDR3 bases are TGTGCCACCAGTGAATGGGGGCGCGGAGAGACC.

This clone was seen a handful of times. The read ends 3 residues early relative to the CDR3; the germline J gene fills the gap. This chain joins TRBV7-9 and TRBJ2-2; TRBD1 aligns across 10 bases. The V gene's germline CDR1 is SEHNR and CDR2 FQNEAQ (reference sequence). V lost 5 bases to trimming and J lost 6 bases; unmatched junction nucleotides: 6. The CDR3 sequence is 15 residues long. The CDR3 loop is CASSKLGQGAGELFF. The CDR3 DNA, read in part, is TGTGCCAGCAGCAAGCTAGGACAGGGGGCCGGGGAG.

This clone was seen repeatedly, ten times or more. CDR3 protein: CSARDPLTGGLGADTQYF. Partial CDR3 DNA: TGCAGTGCTAGAGACCCGCTGACAGGGGGACTGGGTGCAGATACG. This sequence joins TRBV20-1 and TRBJ2-3; 9 bases match TRBD1. The CDR3 end is not reached by the read, which stops 3 residues before it; the germline J gene fills it in. Germline CDR1 reads DFQATT; CDR2 reads SNEGSKA (reference sequence). The CDR3 loop spans 18 amino acids. J gave up 4 bases and V 0 bases, and 14 bases lay outside the gene matches.

This clone has at least ten counts. The sequenced fragment ends 3 residues before the CDR3 boundary, so the rest is inferred from the germline J gene. The V call is TRBV14, the J call TRBJ2-7, with 7 bases matching TRBD1. The length of the CDR3 is 15 residues. In germline, CDR1 is SGHDN, CDR2 FVKESK. With V trimmed by 1 base and J by 1 base, 4 bases remained unmatched. The CDR3 loop is CASSQATGLSYEQYF. The DNA read from the CDR3 is TGTGCCAGCAGCCAAGCGACAGGGCTATCCTACGAG.

This clone has ten or more counts. Read data end 3 residues before the CDR3 end; the end is taken from the germline J gene. The chain combines TRBV7-9 with TRBJ2-3; D is perhaps TRBD2 (5 bases). The V gene's germline CDR1 is SEHNR and CDR2 FQNEAQ (reference sequence). There are 15 residues in the CDR3. V lost 5 bases and J 0 bases, leaving 12 bases between the germline ends. The sequenced CDR3 bases are TGTGCCAGCAGCCCCATTGGCGGGAGCACAGATACG. Translation gives CASSPIGGSTDT. The CDR3 in full is CASSPIGGSTDTQYF.

This clone was seen ten or more times. The CDR3 end is not reached by the read, which stops 3 residues before it; the germline J gene fills it in. The chain links TRBV7-3 to TRBJ2-3; weak D call: TRBD1 (5 bases). Germline CDR1 is SGHTA and CDR2 is FQGTGA. Trimming removed 4 bases from V and 6 bases from J, with 14 bases in between. The CDR3 contains 14 residues. CDR3 bases read: TGTGCCAGCAGCTCGCAGGGCCCCGAGGATACG. This encodes CASSSQGPEDT. From start to end, the CDR3 is CASSSQGPEDTQYF. Complete variable domain (other parts from reference TRBV7-3 and TRBJ2-3): GAGVSQTPSNKVTEKGKYVELRCDPISGHTALYWYRQSLGQGPEFLIYFQGTGAADDSGLPNDRFFAVRPEGSVSTLKIQRTERGDSAVYLCASSSQGPEDTQYFGPGTRLTVL.

At least ten counts were recorded for this clone. The CDR3 end falls 3 residues outside the read, so it is completed with the germline J gene. The chain has TRBV5-1 and TRBJ2-3; D gene uncertain. Trimming took off 0 bases at V and 0 bases at J, with 8 bases between the two ends. The germline V gene has CDR1 SGHRS and CDR2 YFSETQ. The CDR3 runs 15 residues. The CDR3 bases that were read are TGCGCCAGCAGCTTGGAAAAATCTAGCACAGATACG. Translated: CASSLEKSSTDT. The full CDR3 is CASSLEKSSTDTQYF.

The sample holds many counts of this clone. The CDR3 end is not reached by the read, which stops 3 residues before it; the germline J gene fills it in. The chain couples TRBV29-1 to TRBJ2-6; 8 nucleotides match TRBD1. The CDR3 has 16 amino acids. The germline CDR1 and CDR2 sequences are SQVTM and ANQGSEA. This chain's CDR3 is CTTGGRGPSGANVLTF. CDR3 DNA (partial): TGCACCACCGGGGGCAGGGGGCCGTCGGGGGCCAACGTC.